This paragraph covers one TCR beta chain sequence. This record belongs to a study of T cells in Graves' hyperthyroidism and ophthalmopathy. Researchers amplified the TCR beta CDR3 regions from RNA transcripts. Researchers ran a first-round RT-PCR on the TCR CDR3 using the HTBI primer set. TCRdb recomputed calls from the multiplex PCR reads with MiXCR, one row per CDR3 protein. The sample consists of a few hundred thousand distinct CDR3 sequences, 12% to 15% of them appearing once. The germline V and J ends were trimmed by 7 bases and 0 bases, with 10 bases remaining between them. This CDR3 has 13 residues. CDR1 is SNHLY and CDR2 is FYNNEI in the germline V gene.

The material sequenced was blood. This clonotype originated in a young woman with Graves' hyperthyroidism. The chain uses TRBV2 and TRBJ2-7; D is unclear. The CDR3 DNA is TGTGCCAGCAAACGGGCCTTCTCCTACGAGCAGTACTTC. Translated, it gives CASKRAFSYEQYF.